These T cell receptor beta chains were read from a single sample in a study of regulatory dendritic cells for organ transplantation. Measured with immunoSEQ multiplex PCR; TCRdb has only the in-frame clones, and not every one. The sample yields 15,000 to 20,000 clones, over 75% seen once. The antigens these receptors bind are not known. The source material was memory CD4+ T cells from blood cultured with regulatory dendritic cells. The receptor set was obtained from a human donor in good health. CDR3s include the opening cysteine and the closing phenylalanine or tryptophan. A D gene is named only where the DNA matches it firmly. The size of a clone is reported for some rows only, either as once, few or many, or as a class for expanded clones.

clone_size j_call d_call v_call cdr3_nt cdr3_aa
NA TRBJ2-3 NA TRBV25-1 TGTGCCAGCAGTGACAACACAGATACGCAGTATTTT CASSDNTDTQYF
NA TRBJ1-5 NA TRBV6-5 TGTGCCAGCAGGGCAGGCAATCAGCCCCAGCATTTT CASRAGNQPQHF
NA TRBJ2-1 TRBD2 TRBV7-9 TGTGCCAGCAGCCGACTAGCGGCCTCCTACAATGAGCAGTTCTTC CASSRLAASYNEQFF
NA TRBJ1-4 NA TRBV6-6 TGTGCCAGCACCAAAGGGAATTATAATGAAAAACTGTTTTTT CASTKGNYNEKLFF
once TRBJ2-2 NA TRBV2 TGTGCCAGCAAAGCGGAGCAGGGGATCGGGGAGCTGTTTTTT CASKAEQGIGELFF
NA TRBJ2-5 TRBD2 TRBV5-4 TGTGCCAGCAGCTTGGGCGGGGGGGCCAAATCTCAAGAGACCCAGTACTTC CASSLGGGAKSQETQYF
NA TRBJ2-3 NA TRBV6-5 TGTGCCAGCAGTAGGACCTCCGGATATCTTCTGTATTTT CASSRTSGYLLYF
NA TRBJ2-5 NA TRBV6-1 TGTGCCAGCAGTGAAGCTAGGTACGTCGGGCGGCAAGAGACCCAGTACTTC CASSEARYVGRQETQYF
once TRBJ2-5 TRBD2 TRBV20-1 TGCAGTGCTAGCGGGGGGGAGACCCAGTACTTC CSASGGETQYF
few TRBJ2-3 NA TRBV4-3 TGCGCCAGCAGCCAATTGGCGATTACAGATACGCAGTATTTT CASSQLAITDTQYF
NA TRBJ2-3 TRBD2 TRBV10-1 TGCGCCAGCAGTGAGGAGGCGGGAGGGCCTAGAGATACGCAGTATTTT CASSEEAGGPRDTQYF
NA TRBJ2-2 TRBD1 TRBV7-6 TGTGCCAGCAGCTTGGGAATACAGGGGCTGAACACCGGGGAGCTGTTTTTT CASSLGIQGLNTGELFF
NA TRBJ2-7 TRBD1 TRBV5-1 TGCGCCAGCAGCCCAGAGGACAGGGGCGCCTACGAGCAGTACTTC CASSPEDRGAYEQYF
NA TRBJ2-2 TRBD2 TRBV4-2 TGTGCCAGCAGCCAGGACGGGACTAGCGGGGGGCCCACCGGGGAGCTGTTTTTT CASSQDGTSGGPTGELFF
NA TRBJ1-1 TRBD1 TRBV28 TGTGCCAGCAGTTTTAAACGGGACAGGGGGAACACTGAAGCTTTCTTT CASSFKRDRGNTEAFF
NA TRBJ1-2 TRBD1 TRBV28 TGTGCCAGCAGTCCCCCGGGACAGGGGATATATGGCTACACCTTC CASSPPGQGIYGYTF
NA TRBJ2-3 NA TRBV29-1 TGCAGCGTTTCCGAAGCGCCACGTAGGAGGTACGCAGATACGCAGTATTTT CSVSEAPRRRYADTQYF
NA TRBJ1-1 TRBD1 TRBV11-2 TGTGCCAGCAGCTTCTACAGGGGGCCGAACACTGAAGCTTTCTTT CASSFYRGPNTEAFF
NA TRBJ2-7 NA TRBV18 TGTGCCAGCTCGCCCGGACAGTCCTACGAGCAGTACTTC CASSPGQSYEQYF
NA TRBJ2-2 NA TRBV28 TGTGCCAGCAGTTTGTCCCTGGTTACCGGGGAGCTGTTTTTT CASSLSLVTGELFF
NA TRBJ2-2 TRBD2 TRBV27 TGTGCCAGCAGGGCCTGGCGGGGGGACCTGAACACCGGGGAGCTGTTTTTT CASRAWRGDLNTGELFF
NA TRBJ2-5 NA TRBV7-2 TGTGCCAGCAGCCCCCAAGAGACCCAGTACTTC CASSPQETQYF
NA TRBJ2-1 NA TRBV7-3 TGTGCCAGCAGCTTAGTCGGCGGGGGCCGGTCCTACAATGAGCAGTTCTTC CASSLVGGGRSYNEQFF
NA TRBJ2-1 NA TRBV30 TGTGCCTGGAGTGATACCAGGGGGGGTAAGTTCTTC CAWSDTRGGKFF
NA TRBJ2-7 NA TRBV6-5 TGTGCCAGCAGTCCCGATTTCGGGCTCCACGAGCAGTACTTC CASSPDFGLHEQYF
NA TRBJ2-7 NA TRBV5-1 TGCGCCAGCAGCTTGGGGCGGTACGAGCAGTACTTC CASSLGRYEQYF
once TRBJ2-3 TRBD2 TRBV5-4 TGTGCCATGAGCAAGACTAGCGGGCTCTGGGATACGCAGTATTTT CAMSKTSGLWDTQYF
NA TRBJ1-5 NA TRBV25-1 TGTGCCAGCAGTGGCAACGATCAGCCCCAGCATTTT CASSGNDQPQHF
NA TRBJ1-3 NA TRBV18 TGTGCCAGCTCACAACACCGTGCAGGAAACGAAAACACCATATATTTT CASSQHRAGNENTIYF
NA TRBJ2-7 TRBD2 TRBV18 TGTGCCAGCTCAACCGGGACTAACTACGAGCAGTACTTC CASSTGTNYEQYF
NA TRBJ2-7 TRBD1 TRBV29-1 TGCAGCGTTGAGGGACAGGGATACGAGCAGTACTTC CSVEGQGYEQYF
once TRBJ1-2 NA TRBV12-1 TGTGCCAGCAGCTTCCGTGGACTACGGGGGGCGGTAGGCTACACCTTC CASSFRGLRGAVGYTF
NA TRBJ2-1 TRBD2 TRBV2 TGTGCCAGCAGTGCGCAGCGGGGGAACTCCTACAATGAGCAGTTCTTC CASSAQRGNSYNEQFF
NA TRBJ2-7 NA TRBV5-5 TGTGCCAGCAGCCAAAACATCCTCGGCCAGGGGAGCGACGAGCAGTACTTC CASSQNILGQGSDEQYF
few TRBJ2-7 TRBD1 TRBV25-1 TGTGCCAGCAGCCCGGACAGGGCAGCCTACGAGCAGTACTTC CASSPDRAAYEQYF
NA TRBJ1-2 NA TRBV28 TGTGCCAGCAGTATCCAGAGGGAATATGGCTACACCTTC CASSIQREYGYTF
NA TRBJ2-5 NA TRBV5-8 TGTGCCAGCAGCTTGGGGAGACAGGTGCAAGAGACCCAGTACTTC CASSLGRQVQETQYF
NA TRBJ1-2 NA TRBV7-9 TGTGCCATATCGAGGGGGATCGGGTTGTATGGCTACACCTTC CAISRGIGLYGYTF
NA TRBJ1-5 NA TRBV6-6 TGTGCCAGCAGTCGGTATAGCAATCAGCCCCAGCATTTT CASSRYSNQPQHF
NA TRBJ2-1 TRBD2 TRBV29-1 TGCTCCTACCGGGACTACGACAATGAGCAGTTCTTC CSYRDYDNEQFF
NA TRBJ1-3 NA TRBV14 TGTGCCAGCAGCCAAGACAGGAGCTCTGGAAACACCATATATTTT CASSQDRSSGNTIYF
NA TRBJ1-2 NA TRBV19 TGTGCCAGTAGTCCTCAGGGGTTCTATGGCTACACCTTC CASSPQGFYGYTF
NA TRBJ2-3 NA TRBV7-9 TGTGCCAGCAGCCTAACGGGGGTCACAGATACGCAGTATTTT CASSLTGVTDTQYF
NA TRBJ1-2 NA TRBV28 TGTGCCAGCAGTTTGGGCAGAAATAACTATGGCTACACCTTC CASSLGRNNYGYTF
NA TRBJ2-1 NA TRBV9 TGTGCCAGCAGCGTAGGGACTAACTCCTACAATGAGCAGTTCTTC CASSVGTNSYNEQFF
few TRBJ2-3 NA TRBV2 TGTGCCACCCAGGGTCCGTTCACAGATACGCAGTATTTT CATQGPFTDTQYF
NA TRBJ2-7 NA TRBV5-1 TGCGCCAGCAGCTTGGGGACAGAGGGGCAGGCTCAGTACTTC CASSLGTEGQAQYF
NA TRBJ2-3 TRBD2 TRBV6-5 TGTGCCAGCAGCCGCGGGGGGGTCGGCACAGATACGCAGTATTTT CASSRGGVGTDTQYF
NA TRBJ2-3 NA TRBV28 TGTGCCAGCAGTTTTAACGGGCTTAGCACAGATACGCAGTATTTT CASSFNGLSTDTQYF
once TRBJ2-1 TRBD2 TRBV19 TGTGCCAGTACATCACCGGGAGGGCCCCCGTTCTTC CASTSPGGPPFF
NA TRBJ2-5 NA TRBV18 TGTGCCAGCTCACCACCCGGGCGCCAAGAGACCCAGTACTTC CASSPPGRQETQYF
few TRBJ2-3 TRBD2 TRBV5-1 TGCGCCAGTGGACTAGCGGGAGGGTCCACAGATACGCAGTATTTT CASGLAGGSTDTQYF
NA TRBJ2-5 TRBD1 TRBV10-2 TGCGCCAGCAGTTTCTCAGGGGGCAAGGGGAGGGAGACCCAGTACTTC CASSFSGGKGRETQYF
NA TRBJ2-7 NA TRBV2 TGTGCCAGCAGTGATAACTCCCTGGCCTACGAGCAGTACTTC CASSDNSLAYEQYF
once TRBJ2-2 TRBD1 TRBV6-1 TGTGCCAGCAGTGACCCGGGGACAGGGCTTCTTCCCGGGGAGCTGTTTTTT CASSDPGTGLLPGELFF